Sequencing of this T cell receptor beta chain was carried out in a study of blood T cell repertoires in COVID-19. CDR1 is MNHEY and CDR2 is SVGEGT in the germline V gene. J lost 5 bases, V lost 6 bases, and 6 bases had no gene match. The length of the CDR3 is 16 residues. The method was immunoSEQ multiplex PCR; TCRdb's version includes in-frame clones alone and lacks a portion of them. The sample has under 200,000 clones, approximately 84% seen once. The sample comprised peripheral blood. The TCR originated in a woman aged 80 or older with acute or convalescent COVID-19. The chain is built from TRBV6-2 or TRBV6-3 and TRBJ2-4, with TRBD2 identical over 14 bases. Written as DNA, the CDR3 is TGTGCCAGCAGCGACGGACTAGCGGGAGGACAAAACATTCAGTACTTC. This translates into CASSDGLAGGQNIQYF.